This T cell receptor (beta chain) was captured by sequencing in a study of cytomegalovirus exposure and HLA in healthy donors. The PCR contained 60 Vbeta and 13 Jbeta primers. Clones were sequenced by immunoSEQ multiplex PCR, and TCRdb holds only the in-frame ones, with some missing. The sample has some 170,000 clones; more than 75% are singletons. V lost 4 bases, J lost 2 bases, and 18 bases lay in between. Germline CDR1 and CDR2: MGHRA and YSYEKL. This CDR3 is built from 17 residues. Sequenced sample: PBMCs. The clonotype originates from a girl aged 5-17 years in good health and CMV-seropositive. The rearrangement uses TRBV4-1 and TRBJ1-5; TRBD1 is a possible D gene (6 bases). This CDR3 is CASSPNTAGEGNQPQHF. In DNA form, the CDR3 reads TGCGCCAGCAGCCCCAATACCGCAGGGGAAGGCAATCAGCCCCAGCATTTT.